This T cell receptor (beta chain) originates from a study of blood T cell repertoires in COVID-19. Per the authors' pipeline: Using reference gene primer amplification, nucleated cell counts were estimated. Assay: immunoSEQ multiplex PCR; the TCRdb copy retains only in-frame clones and omits some. V and J calls and clone size are given by that table; D and trimming were obtained from the DNA. The data show just over 300,000 clones, over 75% seen once. Donors were grouped by their self-reported clinical history. Cohort 3 donors counted as recovered after two negative PCRs, clearance, or resolved symptoms. The TCR originated in a young man who had recovered from COVID-19. The sequenced sample consisted of PBMCs or T cells enriched from blood (not recorded which).

CDR3 sequence reads: CASSLTGTVAYEQYF. Here the CDR3 DNA reads TGTGCCAGCAGCTTAACCGGGACAGTGGCCTACGAGCAGTACTTC. This chain connects TRBV11-2 to TRBJ2-7; the match to TRBD1 covers 7 bases. This CDR3 comprises 15 residues. The V gene's germline CDR1 is SGHAT and CDR2 FQNNGV. Trimming at V came to 2 bases and at J to 2 bases, leaving 6 bases not matched to a gene.